This TCR beta chain came from a study of shared clonotypes between healthy human individuals. Concerning this clone itself: Its antigen is currently unknown.

The germline V gene has CDR1 LNHDA and CDR2 SQIVND (reference sequence). The CDR3 covers 13 residues. Deletions cut 0 bases from V and 5 bases from J, with 8 bases between. Libraries were prepared by immunoSEQ multiplex PCR; TCRdb keeps only in-frame clonotypes and omits some of them. Of roughly 2,000,000 clones in the sample, roughly 95% were seen once. Findings and limits, study-wide: Sampling covered blood only; tissue repertoires likely differ. Generation probability values for non-shared clonotypes were lower than those for clonotypes shared by all four donors.

As defined, naive CD8 cells were CD45RO-negative and positively selected for CCR7, with terminally differentiated effector memory CD45RA+ cells excluded. Healthy HIV-negative adults with no recent acute infections or vaccinations were recruited as donors. The rearrangement joins TRBV19 to TRBJ2-7; D unclear. The receptor was isolated from a man aged 18 to 35 in good health. Sample: naive CD8+ T cells sorted from blood. Written as DNA, the CDR3 is TGTGCCAGTAGTATAGATAGCCTCGACGAGCAGTACTTC. Its protein product is CASSIDSLDEQYF.